This T cell receptor beta chain was identified during a study of spatial heterogeneity in lung cancer. Stated time point: sample taken at primary tumor resection. This clonotype was seen repeatedly, ten times or more. Germline V lookup: CDR1 SGHRS, CDR2 YFSETQ. The V gene end was trimmed by 3 bases and the J gene end by 3 bases; junction bases not matched to a gene: 3. The CDR3 has 14 amino acids. TCRdb analysed the 5' RACE reads with MiXCR anew, one entry per CDR3 protein. The sample lists about 23,000 distinct CDR3 sequences, about 3.5% occurring once. The V and J genes are TRBV5-1 and TRBJ2-7; TRBD1 matches 10 bases. The TCR was taken from a female donor with early-stage non-small cell lung cancer. The sequencing here drew on PBMCs, taken at surgery. The CDR3 protein is CASSYGTGDYEQYF. The CDR3 DNA reads TGCGCCAGCAGCTATGGGACAGGGGACTACGAGCAGTACTTC.